This paragraph covers one T cell receptor beta chain sequence. Germline V gives CDR1 MNHEY, CDR2 SVGAGI. This CDR3 contains 14 residues. V lost 6 bases to trimming and J lost 2 bases, with 14 bases between them. The record originates from a study of blood T cell repertoires in COVID-19. For the study at large: The origin of the acute and convalescent COVID-19 samples was the United States, Italy and Spain. Nucleic acid was either cDNA or gDNA, and it came from T cells, B-cell-depleted T cells, or PBMCs.

In the original analysis: Amplification of reference gene primers was used by the study to estimate nucleated cell counts. Profiled with immunoSEQ multiplex PCR; TCRdb holds only in-frame clones, not every one. V, J and clone size were drawn from that table, and D and trimming were deduced from the DNA. This sample has fewer than 150,000 clones; 88% occur once, and the top ten carry roughly 10%. The material sequenced was peripheral blood. The receptor was derived from a man aged 50 to 59 with active or convalescent COVID-19. The V and J genes are TRBV6-5 and TRBJ2-7, with a tentative D call TRBD2 (6 bases). The CDR3 is CASRLTGLTYEQYF. Here the CDR3 DNA reads TGTGCCAGCAGGCTCACGGGACTTACCTACGAGCAGTACTTC.